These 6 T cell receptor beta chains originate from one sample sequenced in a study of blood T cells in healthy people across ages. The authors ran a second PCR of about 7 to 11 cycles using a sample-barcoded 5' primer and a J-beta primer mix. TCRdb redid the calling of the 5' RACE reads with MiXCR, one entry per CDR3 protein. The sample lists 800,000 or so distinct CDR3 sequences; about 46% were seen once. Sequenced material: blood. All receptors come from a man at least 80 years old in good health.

The CDR3 DNA sequence: TGTGCCTGGACCCACAGGGGGGGCTATGGCTACACCTTC. It codes for CAWTHRGGYGYTF. The rearrangement uses TRBV30 and TRBJ1-2, with 8 bases matching TRBD1. V lost 4 bases to trimming and J lost 4 bases; unmatched junction nucleotides: 5. This CDR3 has 13 amino acids. Germline V gene data show CDR1 as GTSNPN and CDR2 as SVGIG (reference sequence).

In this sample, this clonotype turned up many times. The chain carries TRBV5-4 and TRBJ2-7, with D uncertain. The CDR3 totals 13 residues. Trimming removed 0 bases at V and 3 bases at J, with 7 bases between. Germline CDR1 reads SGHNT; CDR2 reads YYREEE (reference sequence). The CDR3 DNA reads TGTGCCAGCAGCTTGGGGAGAAGCTACGAGCAGTACTTC. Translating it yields CASSLGRSYEQYF.

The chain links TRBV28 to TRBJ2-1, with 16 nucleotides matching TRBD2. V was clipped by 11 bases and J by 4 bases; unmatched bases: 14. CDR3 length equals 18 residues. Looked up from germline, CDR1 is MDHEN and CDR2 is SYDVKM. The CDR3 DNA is TGTGCCTCGACTTCGGGACTAGCGGGAGGGCGTTATTACAATGAGCAGTTCTTC. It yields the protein CASTSGLAGGRYYNEQFF.

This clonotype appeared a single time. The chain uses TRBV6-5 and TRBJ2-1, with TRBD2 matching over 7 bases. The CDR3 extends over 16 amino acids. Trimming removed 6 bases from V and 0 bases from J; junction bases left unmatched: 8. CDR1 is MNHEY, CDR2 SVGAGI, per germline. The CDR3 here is CASRTTTGGSYNEQFF. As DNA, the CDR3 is TGTGCCAGCAGAACCACGACGGGGGGCTCCTACAATGAGCAGTTCTTC.

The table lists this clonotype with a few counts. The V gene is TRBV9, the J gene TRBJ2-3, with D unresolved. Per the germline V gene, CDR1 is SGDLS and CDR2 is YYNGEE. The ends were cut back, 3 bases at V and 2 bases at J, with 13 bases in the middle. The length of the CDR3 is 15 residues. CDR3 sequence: CASSAFGQYTDTQYF. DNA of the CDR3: TGTGCCAGCAGCGCCTTCGGGCAGTACACAGATACGCAGTATTTT.

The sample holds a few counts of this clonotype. The CDR3 here is CASSQEIGVENIQYF. CDR3 bases: TGTGCCAGCAGCCAAGAGATAGGGGTTGAAAACATTCAGTACTTC. V is TRBV3-1 and J is TRBJ2-4, with D possibly TRBD1 on 5 matching bases. The CDR3 covers 15 residues. V dropped 0 bases and J dropped 5 bases, with 11 bases sitting between them. In germline, CDR1 is LGHDT, CDR2 YNNKEL (reference sequence).